These 14 T cell receptor beta chains came from one sample sequenced in a study of blood T cell repertoires in COVID-19. Repertoires were generated with immunoSEQ multiplex PCR, while TCRdb's copy carries only in-frame clones and drops some. Altogether about 130,000 clones are present, around 74% being singletons, with the ten largest covering more than 5.5%. The specimen was peripheral blood. Every receptor here comes from a man between 60 and 70 years old with acute or convalescent COVID-19.

The chain has TRBV10-3 and TRBJ1-1; TRBD1 agrees at 10 bases. Germline CDR1 and CDR2: ENHRY and SYGVKD. With V trimmed by 9 bases and J by 5 bases, 9 bases remained unmatched. This CDR3 is 14 amino acids long. The CDR3 spells CAIRSGTGVTEAFF. CDR3 in DNA: TGTGCCATAAGGAGCGGGACAGGGGTGACTGAAGCTTTCTTT.

This clone is a singleton in its sample. J is TRBJ2-5 and V is TRBV18; 13 bases fit TRBD2. The germline V gene has CDR1 KGHSH and CDR2 LQKENI. This CDR3 is built from 17 residues. Trimming cost V 3 bases and J 1 base; bases outside gene matches: 5. The CDR3 is CASSPMTSGRRQETQYF. In DNA form, the CDR3 reads TGTGCCAGCTCACCGATGACTAGCGGGAGGCGCCAAGAGACCCAGTACTTC.

This clone was seen a few times. The chain recombines TRBV2 with TRBJ1-2; D perhaps matches TRBD1 (6 bases). The CDR3 extends over 16 amino acids. Trimming pared 3 bases from V and 7 bases from J, leaving 21 bases between. Germline CDR1 SNHLY, CDR2 FYNNEI. CDR3: CASSDAQGRLLFGYTF. The CDR3 nucleotides are TGTGCCAGCAGTGACGCGCAGGGGAGACTCTTGTTTGGCTACACCTTC.

The CDR3 reads CASSLGTGVNEKLFF. CDR3 coding DNA: TGTGCCAGCAGCTTGGGAACAGGGGTTAATGAAAAACTGTTTTTT. The J gene is TRBJ1-4, the V gene TRBV7-9, with 7 bases that match TRBD1. Germline trimming cut 3 bases from V and 4 bases from J; bases unmatched to any gene: 5. This CDR3 has 15 residues. CDR1 SEHNR and CDR2 FQNEAQ come from the germline V gene (reference sequence). Full variable domain (missing parts from reference TRBV7-9 and TRBJ1-4): DTGVSQNPRHKITKRGQNVTFRCDPISEHNRLYWYRQTLGQGPEFLTYFQNEAQLEKSRLLSDRFSAERPKGSFSTLEIQRTEQGDSAMYLCASSLGTGVNEKLFFGSGTQLSVL.

The V and J genes are TRBV9 and TRBJ2-5; D possibly corresponds to TRBD2 (5 bases). CDR1 and CDR2 from the germline V gene are SGDLS and YYNGEE. The CDR3 covers 16 residues. Trimming removed 4 bases from V and 5 bases from J, with 21 bases in between. The CDR3: CASSPGGSVITETQYF. Written as DNA, the CDR3 is TGTGCCAGCAGCCCTGGTGGGAGCGTGATAACGGAGACCCAGTACTTC.

The chain carries TRBV20-1 and TRBJ1-5; D not resolved. Deletions cut 4 bases from V and 11 bases from J, with 12 bases between. The CDR3 totals 11 residues. Germline V CDR1 and CDR2: DFQATT, SNEGSKA (reference sequence). CDR3: CSATVSRTQHF. In DNA form, the CDR3 reads TGCAGTGCTACCGTTTCGAGGACCCAGCATTTT.

The V and J genes are TRBV2 and TRBJ1-2, with 7 bases fitting TRBD1. Unmatched junction bases numbered 9, after V lost 9 bases and J lost 5 bases. The CDR3 totals 13 residues. CDR1 and CDR2 (germline): SNHLY, FYNNEI. DNA of the CDR3: TGTGCCAGAGAGAAGGGGACAGAGTATGGCTACACCTTC. Its protein is CAREKGTEYGYTF.

The J gene is TRBJ2-3, the V gene TRBV15; D possibly corresponds to TRBD1 (6 bases). The germline V gene encodes CDR1 LNHNV and CDR2 YYDKDF (reference sequence). The CDR3 runs 14 residues. V was clipped by 4 bases and J by 2 bases, with 10 bases between them. This CDR3 is CATSTRTDTDTQYF. For the CDR3, the DNA is TGTGCCACCAGCACCAGGACAGACACAGATACGCAGTATTTT.

The chain is built from TRBV4-1 and TRBJ1-5; TRBD1 aligns across 8 bases. This CDR3 has 16 residues. The V segment lost 2 bases and the J segment 3 bases; nucleotides outside the gene matches: 6. Germline CDR1 is MGHRA and CDR2 is YSYEKL. The CDR3 region has the DNA TGCGCCAGCAGCCAATATCAGGACAGGGTCAATCAGCCCCAGCATTTT. This translates into CASSQYQDRVNQPQHF.

This clone appeared a single time. The chain couples TRBV7-3 to TRBJ1-1; D is unclear. CDR1 is SGHTA and CDR2 is FQGTGA in the germline V gene. The CDR3 sequence is 13 residues long. V lost 1 base to trimming and J lost 7 bases, with 10 bases between them. The CDR3: CASSLNRVGEAFF. The DNA of the CDR3 is TGTGCCAGCAGCTTAAATCGGGTGGGTGAAGCTTTCTTT.

The chain links TRBV10-3 to TRBJ2-3; 11 bases are shared with TRBD1. The CDR3 contains 14 residues. The germline V gene encodes CDR1 ENHRY and CDR2 SYGVKD. The V segment lost 4 bases and the J segment 6 bases; nucleotides outside the gene matches: 3. CDR3 DNA: TGTGCCATCAGTGCGGGGACAGGGGGGGATACGCAGTATTTT. Translating gives CAISAGTGGDTQYF.

V usage is TRBV24-1 and J usage is TRBJ1-2, with TRBD1 as a possible D gene (5 bases). Germline CDR1 is KGHDR and CDR2 is SFDVKD. The CDR3 is 16 residues long. V lost 4 bases, J lost 0 bases, and 14 bases lay in between. For the CDR3, the DNA is TGTGCCACCAGTGAGGGGGGACGAGGAGCTAACTATGGCTACACCTTC. Translation gives CATSEGGRGANYGYTF.

J is TRBJ1-1 and V is TRBV9; no reliable D call. V lost 3 bases to trimming and J lost 1 base, with 13 bases between them. In germline, CDR1 is SGDLS, CDR2 YYNGEE. This CDR3 region has 15 residues. CDR3 loop: CASSGEGRGNTEAFF. CDR3 in DNA: TGTGCCAGCAGCGGAGAAGGGCGGGGGAACACTGAAGCTTTCTTT.

For the CDR3, the DNA is TGCAGCGTTGAGACGGACAGGATGAACACTGAAGCTTTCTTT. This encodes CSVETDRMNTEAFF. The rearrangement uses TRBV29-1 and TRBJ1-1; 7 nucleotides match TRBD1. J lost 0 bases, V lost 3 bases, and 4 bases had no gene match. The germline V gene has CDR1 SQVTM and CDR2 ANQGSEA. This CDR3 has 14 amino acids.